Sequencing of this T cell receptor beta chain was carried out in a study of cytomegalovirus exposure and HLA in healthy donors. On this clone: No antigen is known for it.

Findings and caveats of the study: Accounts indicate the classifier identified cytomegalovirus status with strong specificity and sensitivity. For most TCR sequences rarity was the rule, although some public TCRs occurred in many donors.

CDR1 is LGHNA and CDR2 is YSLEER in the germline V gene. V shed 0 bases, J shed 0 bases, and the junction held 10 bases outside the gene matches. This CDR3 is 20 amino acids long. The primer mix had 60 Vbeta and 13 Jbeta primers. Measured with immunoSEQ multiplex PCR; TCRdb has only the in-frame clones, and not every one. This sample has about 100,000 clones; approximately 81% occur once, and the top ten carry under 5.5%. The sample comprised PBMCs. This rearrangement joins TRBV4-3 to TRBJ2-1, with 11 bases fitting TRBD2. The clonotype was recovered from an older woman in good health and CMV-seropositive. The CDR3 coding sequence is TGCGCCAGCAGCCAAGATCTGGTCTTAGCGGGAGGGGGCTCCTACAATGAGCAGTTCTTC. Translated, it gives CASSQDLVLAGGGSYNEQFF.